The present entry profiles one TCR beta chain with its context. Its antigen remains unidentified. This specimen belongs to a study of T-cell memory formation after mild COVID-19. Study-wide context: TCR clusters were largely donor specific. Study findings and constraints: Clones contracting over day 15 to 85 were CD4/CD8 balanced, with later expanders leaning CD4+. The pre-infection memory compartment contained some responding clones, suggesting cross-reactive memory joined.

The germline V and J ends were trimmed by 4 bases and 1 base, with 7 bases remaining between them. The CDR3 is 13 amino acids. Germline CDR1 and CDR2: SGHVS and FNYEAQ. Constant-segment-primed 5'RACE gave TCR alpha and TCR beta cDNA libraries with sample barcodes and UMIs. TCRdb passed the 5' RACE reads through MiXCR, listing each CDR3 protein once. In the table there are roughly 100,000 distinct CDR3 sequences, about 15% of which are singletons. This sequence joins TRBV7-6 and TRBJ1-1; D perhaps matches TRBD1 (5 bases). The origin of this receptor is an adult woman who had mild COVID-19 (a few samples of this study predate the infection). Cell type and time point are not known. The sample comprised PBMCs or a T cell subset sorted from them (not recorded which). The CDR3 bases are TGTGCCAGCAGCTCCGACAGGAACACTGAAGCTTTCTTT. Its protein product is CASSSDRNTEAFF.